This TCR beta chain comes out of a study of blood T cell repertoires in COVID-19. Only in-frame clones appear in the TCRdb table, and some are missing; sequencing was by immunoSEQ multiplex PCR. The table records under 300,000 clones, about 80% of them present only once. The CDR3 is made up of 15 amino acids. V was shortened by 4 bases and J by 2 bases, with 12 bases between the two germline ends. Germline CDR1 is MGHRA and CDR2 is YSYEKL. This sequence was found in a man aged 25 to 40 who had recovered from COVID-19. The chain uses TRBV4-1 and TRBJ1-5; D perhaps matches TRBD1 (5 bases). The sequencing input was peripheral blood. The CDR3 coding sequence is TGCGCCAGCAGCCCCTTTACAGGTCGCAATCAGCCCCAGCATTTT. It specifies CASSPFTGRNQPQHF.